This T cell receptor beta chain was captured by sequencing in a study of blood T cell repertoires in COVID-19. This clone has more than one count but fewer than ten. Data came from immunoSEQ multiplex PCR; TCRdb stores just in-frame clones and leaves some out. The sample lists about 40,000 clones; 80% to 90% were seen once. The CDR3 runs 13 residues. V was cut by 6 bases and J by 1 base, with 10 bases left in between. Germline V gene sequence: CDR1 MGHRA, CDR2 YSYEKL. V is TRBV4-1 and J is TRBJ2-7; possible D gene TRBD2, 6 bases. This TCR derives from a man between 65 and 79 years old with active COVID-19. Sequenced material: peripheral blood. The CDR3 sequence is CASRKAGSYEQYF. CDR3 nucleotides: TGCGCCAGCAGGAAAGCGGGTTCCTACGAGCAGTACTTC.